This TCR beta chain was recorded in a study of blood T cell repertoires in COVID-19 (dated by TCRdb to the early 2020s). In the study overall: Collaborator samples came from the United States, Italy and Spain and covered acute and convalescent phases of COVID-19. The repertoires were released in a freely available public database meant as a resource for research on the immune response to SARS-CoV-2. Where HLA class I and class II types were available, the types were taken from metadata supplied by the sample provider, not from assay-based typing. Nearly every sample came with metadata listing a de-identified subject ID, COVID-19 status, age in years and sex. The material from the prospective study consisted of cDNA or gDNA derived from T cells, B-cell-depleted T cells, or PBMCs. The dataset comprised deeply sampled blood TCRbeta repertoires from subjects exposed to, actively infected with, or recovered from COVID-19. The samples were drawn from the first 160 participants of the ongoing ImmuneRACE study and from roughly 1,300 subjects provided by 6 global collaborators. General findings and caveats noted by the study authors: The quantity of clinical and demographic metadata differed by source and by participant and was supplied without curation.

V is clipped by 3 bases and J by 4 bases, and the sequence between their germline boundaries is 9 bases long. CDR1 MNHEY and CDR2 SVGEGT were looked up in the germline V gene. The CDR3 runs 13 residues from the cysteine to the phenylalanine. Of all the DNA, just the CDR3 is kept, 39 bases in frame from base 1. Participants in the prospective study were enrolled through a virtual design, were aged roughly 18 to 100 years, and lived in roughly 26 United States geographic areas. In the prospective study, participants were assigned to cohorts based on the clinical history participants reported in a screening survey and a study questionnaire. Recovered participants in ImmuneRACE Cohort 3 were defined by two consecutive negative NP/OP PCR tests, clearance by a healthcare professional, or resolution of symptoms. In the prospective study, mobile phlebotomists collected whole blood, serum and a nasopharyngeal or oropharyngeal swab from each participant. Over a roughly two-month period, participants in the prospective study had the option of providing additional blood draws and questionnaires. Prospective study blood samples were shipped either frozen or at room temperature before DNA extraction.

Comments on this clone: The clone's antigen remains unknown. Per-nucleotide qualities are absent, and no much larger clonotype sits a single base away.

The immunoSEQ Assay, a bias-controlled multiplex PCR, was used to amplify TCRbeta CDR3 regions from genomic DNA. The paper's data handling went like this. The number of nucleated cells in each sample was estimated from the amplification of reference gene primers within the assay. To quantify the absolute abundance of each unique TCRbeta CDR3 rearrangement, sequence reads were collapsed and filtered. For each sample, productive Simpson clonality was calculated as the square root of Simpson's diversity index across productive rearrangements. As stored in TCRdb, this immuneACCESS dataset retains in-frame rearrangements with V and J assigned. A fraction of the clones does not appear; measured against another copy, unresolved V genes explain less than half of the discrepancy, and the remainder lacks a known reason. D and trimming come from the DNA, and the V and J calls and clone size come from that table. A total of 200,000 or so clones appear in this sample, about 84% of them only once. The ten largest make up about 2% of the sample.

The receptor chain draws on TRBV6-2 or TRBV6-3 and TRBJ1-2, with no reliable assignment of the D segment. What was sequenced was PBMCs or T cells enriched from blood (not recorded which). The TCR comes from a man aged 55 to 70 who had recovered from COVID-19. The CDR3 protein is CASSYKEPYGYTF. The nucleotide sequence is given as TGTGCCAGCAGTTATAAGGAGCCCTATGGCTACACCTTC.